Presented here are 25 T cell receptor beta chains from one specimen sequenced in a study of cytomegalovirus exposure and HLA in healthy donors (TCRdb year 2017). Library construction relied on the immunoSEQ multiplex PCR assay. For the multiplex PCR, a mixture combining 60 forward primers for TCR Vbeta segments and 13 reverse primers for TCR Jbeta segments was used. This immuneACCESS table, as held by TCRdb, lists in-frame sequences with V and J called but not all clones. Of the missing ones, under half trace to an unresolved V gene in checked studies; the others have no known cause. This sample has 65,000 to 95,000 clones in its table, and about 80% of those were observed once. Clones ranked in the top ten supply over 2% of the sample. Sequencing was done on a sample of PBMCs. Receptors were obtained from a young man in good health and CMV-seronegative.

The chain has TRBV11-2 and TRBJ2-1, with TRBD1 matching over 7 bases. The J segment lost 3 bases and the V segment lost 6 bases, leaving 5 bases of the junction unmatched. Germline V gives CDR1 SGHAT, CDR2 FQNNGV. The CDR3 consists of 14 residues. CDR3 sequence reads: CASSLDRYYNEQFF. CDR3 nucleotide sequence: TGTGCCAGCAGTCTGGACAGGTACTACAATGAGCAGTTCTTC.

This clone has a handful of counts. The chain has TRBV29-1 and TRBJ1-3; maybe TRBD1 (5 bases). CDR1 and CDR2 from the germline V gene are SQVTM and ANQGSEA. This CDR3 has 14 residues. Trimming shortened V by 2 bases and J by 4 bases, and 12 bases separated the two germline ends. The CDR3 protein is CSVEIREGGNTIYF. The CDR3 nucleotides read TGCAGCGTTGAAATCAGGGAGGGAGGAAACACCATATATTTT.

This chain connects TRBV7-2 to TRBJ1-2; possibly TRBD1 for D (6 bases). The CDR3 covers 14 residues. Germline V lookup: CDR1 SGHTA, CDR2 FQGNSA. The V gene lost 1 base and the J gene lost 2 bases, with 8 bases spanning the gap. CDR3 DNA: TGTGCCAGCAGCTTAGACGACAGGAACTATGGCTACACCTTC. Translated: CASSLDDRNYGYTF.

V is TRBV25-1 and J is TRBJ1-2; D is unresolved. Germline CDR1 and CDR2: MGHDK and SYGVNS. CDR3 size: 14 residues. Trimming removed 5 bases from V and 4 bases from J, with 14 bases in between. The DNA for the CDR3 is TGTGCCAGCAGTCAGGCAGCCTCTGCCTATGGCTACACCTTC. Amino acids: CASSQAASAYGYTF.

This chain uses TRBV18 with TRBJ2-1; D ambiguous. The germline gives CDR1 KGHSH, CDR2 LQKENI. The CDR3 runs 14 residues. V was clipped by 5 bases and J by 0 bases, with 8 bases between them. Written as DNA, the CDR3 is TGTGCCAGCTCAGGCGGTAACTCCTACAATGAGCAGTTCTTC. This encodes CASSGGNSYNEQFF.

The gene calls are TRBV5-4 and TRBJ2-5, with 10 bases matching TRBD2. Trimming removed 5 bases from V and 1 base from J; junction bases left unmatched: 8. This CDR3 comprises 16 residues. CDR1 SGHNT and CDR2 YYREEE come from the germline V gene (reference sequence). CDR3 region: CASSYPGLATQETQYF. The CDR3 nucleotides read TGTGCCAGCAGTTACCCGGGACTAGCGACCCAAGAGACCCAGTACTTC. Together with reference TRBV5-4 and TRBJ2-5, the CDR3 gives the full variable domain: ETGVTQSPTHLIKTRGQQVTLRCSSQSGHNTVSWYQQALGQGPQFIFQYYREEENGRGNFPPRFSGLQFPNYSSELNVNALELDDSALYLCASSYPGLATQETQYFGPGTRLLVL.

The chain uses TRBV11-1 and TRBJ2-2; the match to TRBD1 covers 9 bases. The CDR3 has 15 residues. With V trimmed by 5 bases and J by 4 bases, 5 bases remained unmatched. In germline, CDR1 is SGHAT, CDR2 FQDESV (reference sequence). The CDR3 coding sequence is TGTGCCAGCAGCCCACTACAGGGGGCCACCGGGGAGCTGTTTTTT. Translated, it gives CASSPLQGATGELFF.

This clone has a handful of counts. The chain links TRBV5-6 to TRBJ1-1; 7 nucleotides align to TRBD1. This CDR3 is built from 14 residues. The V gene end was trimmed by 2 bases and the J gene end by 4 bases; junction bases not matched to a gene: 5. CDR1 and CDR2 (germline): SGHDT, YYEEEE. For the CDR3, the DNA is TGTGCCAGCAGCTTAACAGGGGCCCTCACTGAAGCTTTCTTT. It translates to CASSLTGALTEAFF.

DNA for the CDR3: TGTGCCAGCAGTTACGGACAATGGGGGCTTGGGGCCAACGTCCTGACTTTC. Translation: CASSYGQWGLGANVLTF. This sequence joins TRBV5-6 and TRBJ2-6; D is perhaps TRBD1 (6 bases). V was trimmed by 5 bases and J by 3 bases, leaving 18 bases between them. CDR3 size: 17 residues. The V gene's germline CDR1 is SGHDT and CDR2 YYEEEE.

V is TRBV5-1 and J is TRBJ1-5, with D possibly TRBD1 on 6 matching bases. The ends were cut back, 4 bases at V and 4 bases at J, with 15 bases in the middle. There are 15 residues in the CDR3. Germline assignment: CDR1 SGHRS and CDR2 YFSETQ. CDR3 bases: TGCGCCAGCAGCCTATGGGGGGGCGCGAATCAGCCCCAGCATTTT. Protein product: CASSLWGGANQPQHF.

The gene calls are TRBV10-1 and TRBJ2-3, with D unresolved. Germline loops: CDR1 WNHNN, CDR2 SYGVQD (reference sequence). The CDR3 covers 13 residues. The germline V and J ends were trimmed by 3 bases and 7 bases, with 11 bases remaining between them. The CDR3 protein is CASSDGGRNTQYF. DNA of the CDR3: TGCGCCAGCAGTGACGGCGGCCGCAATACGCAGTATTTT.

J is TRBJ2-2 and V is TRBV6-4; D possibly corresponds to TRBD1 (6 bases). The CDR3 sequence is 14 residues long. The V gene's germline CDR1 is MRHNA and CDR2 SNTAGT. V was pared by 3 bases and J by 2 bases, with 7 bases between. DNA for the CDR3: TGTGCCAGCAGTGAAGGGACAAACACCGGGGAGCTGTTTTTT. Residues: CASSEGTNTGELFF.

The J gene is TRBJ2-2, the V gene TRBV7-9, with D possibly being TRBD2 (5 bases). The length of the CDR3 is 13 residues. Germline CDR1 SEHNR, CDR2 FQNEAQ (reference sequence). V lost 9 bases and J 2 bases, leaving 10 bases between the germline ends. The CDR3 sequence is CARTGSNTGELFF. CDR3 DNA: TGTGCCAGGACGGGATCAAACACCGGGGAGCTGTTTTTT.

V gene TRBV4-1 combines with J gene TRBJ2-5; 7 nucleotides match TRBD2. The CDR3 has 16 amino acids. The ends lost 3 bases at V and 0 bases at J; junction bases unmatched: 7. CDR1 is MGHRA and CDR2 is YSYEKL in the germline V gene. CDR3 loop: CASSQTKGGNQETQYF. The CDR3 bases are TGCGCCAGCAGCCAGACGAAGGGAGGGAACCAAGAGACCCAGTACTTC.

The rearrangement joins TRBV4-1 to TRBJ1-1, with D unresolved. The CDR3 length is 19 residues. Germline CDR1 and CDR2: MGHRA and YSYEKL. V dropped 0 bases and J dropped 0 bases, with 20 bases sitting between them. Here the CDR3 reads CASSQDSRFKGRMNTEAFF. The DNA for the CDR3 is TGCGCCAGCAGCCAAGATTCGCGGTTCAAAGGTCGGATGAACACTGAAGCTTTCTTT.

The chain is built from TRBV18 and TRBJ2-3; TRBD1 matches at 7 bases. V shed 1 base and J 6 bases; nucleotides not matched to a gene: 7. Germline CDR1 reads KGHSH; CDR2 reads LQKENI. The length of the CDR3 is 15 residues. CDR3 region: CASSPRGQRVDTQYF. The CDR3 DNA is TGTGCCAGCTCACCACGGGGACAGCGTGTCGATACGCAGTATTTT.

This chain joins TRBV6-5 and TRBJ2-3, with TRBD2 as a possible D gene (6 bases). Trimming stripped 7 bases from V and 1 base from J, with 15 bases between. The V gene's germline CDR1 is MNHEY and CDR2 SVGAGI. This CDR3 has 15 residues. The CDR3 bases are TGTGCCAGCACCCGGGGGACCGCCCGCACAGATACGCAGTATTTT. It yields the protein CASTRGTARTDTQYF.

The CDR3 DNA reads TGTGCCAGCAGCCCTCCGACCAACAAGGGGGACATTCAGTACTTC. Translating gives CASSPPTNKGDIQYF. V is TRBV6-5 and J is TRBJ2-4; possibly TRBD1 for D (6 bases). Germline assignment: CDR1 MNHEY and CDR2 SVGAGI. This CDR3 is 15 amino acids long. The V and J ends lost 6 bases and 8 bases respectively, with 20 bases between them.

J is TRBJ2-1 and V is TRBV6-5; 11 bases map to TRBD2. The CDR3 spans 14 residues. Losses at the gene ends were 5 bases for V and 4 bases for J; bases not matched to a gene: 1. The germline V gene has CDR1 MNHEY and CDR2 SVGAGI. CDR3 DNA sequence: TGTGCCAGCAGTAGGACTAGCGGGTACAATGAGCAGTTCTTC. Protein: CASSRTSGYNEQFF.

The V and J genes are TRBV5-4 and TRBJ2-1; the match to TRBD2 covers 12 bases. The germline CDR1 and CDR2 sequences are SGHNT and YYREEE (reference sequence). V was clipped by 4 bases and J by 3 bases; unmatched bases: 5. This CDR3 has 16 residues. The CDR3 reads CASSPILAGGYNEQFF. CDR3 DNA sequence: TGTGCCAGCAGCCCGATACTAGCGGGAGGCTACAATGAGCAGTTCTTC.

The CDR3 region is CAIRDRSNSPLHF. The CDR3 coding sequence is TGTGCCATTCGGGACAGGTCCAATTCACCCCTCCACTTT. The chain employs TRBV6-1 and TRBJ1-6, with TRBD1 matching 8 bases. CDR1 and CDR2 from the germline V gene are MNHNS and SASEGT. The V gene end was trimmed by 10 bases and the J gene end by 7 bases; junction bases not matched to a gene: 6. The CDR3 contains 13 residues.

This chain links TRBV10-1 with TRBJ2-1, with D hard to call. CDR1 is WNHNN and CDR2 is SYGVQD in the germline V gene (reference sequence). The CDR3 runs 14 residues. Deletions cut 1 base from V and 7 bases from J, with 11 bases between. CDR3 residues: CASSEWAYVNEQFF. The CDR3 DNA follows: TGCGCCAGCAGTGAGTGGGCCTATGTAAATGAGCAGTTCTTC.

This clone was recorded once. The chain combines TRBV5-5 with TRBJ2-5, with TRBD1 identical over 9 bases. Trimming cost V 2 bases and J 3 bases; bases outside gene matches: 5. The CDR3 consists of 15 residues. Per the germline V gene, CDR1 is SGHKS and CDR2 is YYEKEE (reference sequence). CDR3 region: CASSFRTGVEETQYF. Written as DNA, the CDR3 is TGTGCCAGCAGCTTCCGGACAGGGGTTGAAGAGACCCAGTACTTC.

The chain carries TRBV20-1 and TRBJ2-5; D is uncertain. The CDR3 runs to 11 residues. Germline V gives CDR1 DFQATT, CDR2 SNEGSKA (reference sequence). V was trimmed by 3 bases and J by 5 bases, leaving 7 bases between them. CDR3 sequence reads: CSASGSETQYF. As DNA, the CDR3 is TGCAGTGCTAGTGGCTCGGAGACCCAGTACTTC.

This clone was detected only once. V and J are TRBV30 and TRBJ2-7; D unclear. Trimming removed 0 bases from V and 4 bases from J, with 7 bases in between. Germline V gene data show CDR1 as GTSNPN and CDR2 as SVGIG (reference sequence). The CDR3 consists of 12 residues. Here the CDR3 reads CAWSVNLYEQYF. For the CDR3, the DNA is TGTGCCTGGAGTGTGAACTTATACGAGCAGTACTTC.